The clone carrying this T cell receptor (beta chain) has a single count. How the authors handled the data: Cell counts per sample came from amplifying reference gene primers. This table comes from immunoSEQ multiplex PCR, and its TCRdb copy is limited to in-frame clones, with some not included. That table furnishes V, J and clone size, whereas the DNA furnished D and trimming. The data contain tens of thousands of clones, roughly nine tenths of them singletons. The sample comes from a study of blood T cell repertoires in COVID-19. Study as a whole: PBMCs, B-cell-depleted T cells, or T cells provided the cDNA or gDNA that made up the material.

Unmatched junction bases numbered 4, after V lost 5 bases and J lost 7 bases. CDR1 is SGHNT, CDR2 YENEEA, per germline. CDR3 length equals 15 residues. Sequenced material: peripheral blood. V usage is TRBV11-3 and J usage is TRBJ2-2; 13 nucleotides line up with TRBD2. This receptor was identified in a man aged 60-69 years with acute or convalescent COVID-19. The CDR3 nucleotides read TGTGCCAGCAGCCTCCGACTAGCGGGAGGCGGGGAGCTGTTTTTT. This gives the protein CASSLRLAGGGELFF.